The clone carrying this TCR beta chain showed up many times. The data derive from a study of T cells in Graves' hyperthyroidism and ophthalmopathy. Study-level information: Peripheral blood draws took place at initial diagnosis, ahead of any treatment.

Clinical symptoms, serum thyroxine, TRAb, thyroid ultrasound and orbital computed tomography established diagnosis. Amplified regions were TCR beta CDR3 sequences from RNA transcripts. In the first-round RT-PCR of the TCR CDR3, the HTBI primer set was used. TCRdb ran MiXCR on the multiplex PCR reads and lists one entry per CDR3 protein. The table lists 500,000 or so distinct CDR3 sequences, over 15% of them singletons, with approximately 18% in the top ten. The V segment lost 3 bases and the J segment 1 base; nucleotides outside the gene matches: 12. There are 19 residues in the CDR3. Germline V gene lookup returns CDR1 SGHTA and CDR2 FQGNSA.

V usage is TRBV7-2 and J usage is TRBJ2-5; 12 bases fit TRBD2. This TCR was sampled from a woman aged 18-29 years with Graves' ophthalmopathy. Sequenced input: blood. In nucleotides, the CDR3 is TGTGCCAGCAGCTTCAGAAGATTAAGGACTAGCGGGGTCCAAGAGACCCAGTACTTC. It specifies CASSFRRLRTSGVQETQYF.